Described below is a single T cell receptor (beta chain) sequence and its context. The data belong to a study of shared clonotypes between healthy human individuals. The split of CD4+ cells yielded CD45RA+ naive and CD45RA-negative memory subsets. The CDR3 has 15 amino acids. Germline trimming cut 1 base from V and 4 bases from J; bases unmatched to any gene: 0. Germline V CDR1 and CDR2: MNHEY, SMNVEV (reference sequence). The data were produced by immunoSEQ multiplex PCR, yet TCRdb's version contains in-frame clones alone and is incomplete. The table has about 980,000 clones, approximately 76% seen once.

The chain has TRBV27 and TRBJ1-6; TRBD1 matches 8 bases. This receptor was taken from a man aged 18-30 years in good health. Sequencing was performed on memory CD4+ T cells sorted from blood. The sample's subset: CD45RA-negative fraction. The CDR3 DNA sequence: TGTGCCAGCAGTTTATACAGGGGGTATAATTCACCCCTCCACTTT. Residues: CASSLYRGYNSPLHF.